These 32 T cell receptor beta chains originate from one sample sequenced in a study of T cell changes during pregnancy in multiple sclerosis. Data came from immunoSEQ multiplex PCR; TCRdb stores just in-frame clones and leaves some out. This sample yields over 45,000 clones, of which around 90% are seen a single time; about 0.21% belongs to the top ten. Sample: CD4+ T cells from peripheral blood mononuclear cells, taken in the second trimester of pregnancy. The receptors come from a female donor with multiple sclerosis, enrolled in a pregnancy study.

This chain connects TRBV13 to TRBJ1-1; tentative D call: TRBD1 (5 bases). Trimming removed 0 bases at V and 1 base at J, with 15 bases between. Looked up from germline, CDR1 is PRHDT and CDR2 is FYEKMQ (reference sequence). The CDR3 runs 17 residues. The CDR3 reads CASSLGARVLPNTEAFF. The CDR3 DNA is TGTGCCAGCAGCTTAGGCGCCAGGGTTTTACCGAACACTGAAGCTTTCTTT.

The chain carries TRBV27 and TRBJ1-1; D perhaps matches TRBD1 (5 bases). This CDR3 comprises 14 residues. The V gene's germline CDR1 is MNHEY and CDR2 SMNVEV (reference sequence). V was pared by 7 bases and J by 1 base, with 13 bases between. CDR3 bases: TGTGCCAGCAAAGACAGACAGAGGAACACTGAAGCTTTCTTT. Translation: CASKDRQRNTEAFF.

V usage is TRBV11-3 and J usage is TRBJ2-1; the match to TRBD1 covers 10 bases. The CDR3 extends over 16 amino acids. Looked up from germline, CDR1 is SGHNT and CDR2 is YENEEA. V dropped 5 bases and J dropped 5; count of bases not matched to a gene: 9. The CDR3 reads CASSPGQGGTHNEQFF. CDR3 in DNA: TGTGCCAGCAGCCCTGGACAGGGGGGAACCCACAATGAGCAGTTCTTC.

The chain employs TRBV2 and TRBJ2-7, with 7 bases identical to TRBD1. The CDR3 has 14 residues. Germline V lookup: CDR1 SNHLY, CDR2 FYNNEI. The V gene end was trimmed by 6 bases and the J gene end by 3 bases; junction bases not matched to a gene: 8. CDR3 nucleotide sequence: TGTGCCAGCAGCCTGGGACAGAGTTACTACGAGCAGTACTTC. This encodes CASSLGQSYYEQYF.

As for this clone: The junction shows a germline mismatch at one end, possibly a read error. V usage is TRBV5-4 and J usage is TRBJ1-1, with D possibly matching TRBD1 (6 bases). CDR3 length: 15 residues. CDR1 SGHNT and CDR2 YYREEE come from the germline V gene (reference sequence). DNA of the CDR3: TGTGCCAGCAGTTTGGACAGCCAATTGAACACTGAAGCTTTCTTT. Translating gives CASSLDSQLNTEAFF.

The genes are TRBV28 and TRBJ2-5; the match to TRBD2 covers 13 bases. Germline V gene lookup returns CDR1 MDHEN and CDR2 SYDVKM. CDR3 length: 18 residues. The J segment lost 5 bases and the V segment lost 5 bases, leaving 14 bases of the junction unmatched. The CDR3 DNA reads as TGTGCCAGCAGTAAACTAGCGGGAGGGCCTTCGGGGGGGGAGACCCAGTACTTC. It codes for CASSKLAGGPSGGETQYF.

CDR3 sequence (DNA): TGTGCCAGCAGTGCCGGGACTAGCGGTAGCTCCTACAATGAGCAGTTCTTC. This codes for CASSAGTSGSSYNEQFF. The J gene is TRBJ2-1, the V gene TRBV11-3; TRBD2 aligns across 11 bases. The junction had 7 bases not matched to a gene; V was cut back by 6 bases and J by 0 bases. The CDR3 extends over 17 amino acids. Germline V gives CDR1 SGHNT, CDR2 YENEEA. Variable domain in full (rest from reference TRBV11-3 and TRBJ2-1): EAGVVQSPRYKIIEKKQPVAFWCNPISGHNTLYWYLQNLGQGPELLIRYENEEAVDDSQLPKDRFSAERLKGVDSTLKIQPAELGDSAVYLCASSAGTSGSSYNEQFFGPGTRLTVL.

The rearrangement links TRBV9 to TRBJ2-7, with a possible D match to TRBD1 (6 bases). The V end was cut by 0 bases, the J end by 1 base, with 11 bases between. The germline V gene encodes CDR1 SGDLS and CDR2 YYNGEE. This CDR3 has 15 amino acids. In DNA, the CDR3 is TGTGCCAGCAGCGTAGGTCGCGGACAGTCCTACGAGCAGTACTTC. As protein: CASSVGRGQSYEQYF.

The chain employs TRBV19 and TRBJ1-5; 12 nucleotides agree with TRBD1. Germline V gives CDR1 LNHDA, CDR2 SQIVND (reference sequence). V was pared by 6 bases and J by 6 bases, with 6 bases of the junction left unmatched. There are 15 residues in the CDR3. The CDR3: CASSGTGGAGQPQHF. Written as DNA, the CDR3 is TGTGCCAGTAGCGGGACAGGGGGCGCGGGTCAGCCCCAGCATTTT.

This rearrangement joins TRBV19 to TRBJ1-5; D may be TRBD1 (6 bases). Germline assignment: CDR1 LNHDA and CDR2 SQIVND (reference sequence). CDR3 size: 15 residues. V dropped 6 bases and J dropped 2 bases, with 14 bases sitting between them. CDR3 coding DNA: TGTGCCAGTAGCGTAACAGGGAGGGGCAATCAGCCCCAGCATTTT. Its protein is CASSVTGRGNQPQHF.

The gene calls are TRBV19 and TRBJ1-3, with D unclear. The germline V gene encodes CDR1 LNHDA and CDR2 SQIVND (reference sequence). V was trimmed by 1 base and J by 0 bases, leaving 13 bases between them. The CDR3 extends over 17 amino acids. CDR3 coding DNA: TGTGCCAGTAGTATAGGCGGTCTCTTTCTCTCTGGAAACACCATATATTTT. The encoded protein is CASSIGGLFLSGNTIYF.

This clone was detected once. This chain joins TRBV5-1 and TRBJ2-5; D unresolved. V was pared by 8 bases and J by 1 base, with 9 bases between. This CDR3 region has 12 residues. Germline V gene lookup returns CDR1 SGHRS and CDR2 YFSETQ. The CDR3 here is CASRVTQETQYF. DNA for the CDR3: TGCGCCAGTAGAGTCACCCAAGAGACCCAGTACTTC.

This clone was recorded once. The genes are TRBV5-5 and TRBJ2-7; tentative D call: TRBD1 (6 bases). With 4 bases removed from V and 5 bases from J, the gap between germline ends came to 10 bases. The V gene's germline CDR1 is SGHKS and CDR2 YYEKEE (reference sequence). The CDR3 consists of 12 residues. The CDR3 nucleotides are TGTGCCAGCAGCGCGCGGACAGACGAGCAGTACTTC. Translated, it gives CASSARTDEQYF.

V and J are TRBV11-2 and TRBJ2-5; 9 bases are a match to TRBD2. The ends lost 5 bases at V and 5 bases at J; junction bases unmatched: 6. The length of the CDR3 is 14 residues. The germline gives CDR1 SGHAT, CDR2 FQNNGV. CDR3 region: CASSLGTSWETQYF. CDR3 bases: TGTGCCAGCAGCCTAGGGACTAGCTGGGAGACCCAGTACTTC.

The J gene is TRBJ2-7, the V gene TRBV10-3, with 8 bases lining up with TRBD1. The J segment lost 5 bases and the V segment lost 4 bases, leaving 7 bases of the junction unmatched. The germline V gene encodes CDR1 ENHRY and CDR2 SYGVKD. The CDR3 is 14 amino acids. CDR3 residues: CAISGGTGPNEQYF. The CDR3 nucleotides are TGTGCCATCAGTGGGGGGACAGGTCCGAACGAGCAGTACTTC.

This chain links TRBV4-2 with TRBJ1-2; weak D call: TRBD1 (5 bases). Between the trimmed V and J ends, which lost 0 bases and 4 bases, there was a span of 12 bases. Germline assignment: CDR1 LGHNA and CDR2 YNFKEQ. This CDR3 has 15 residues. CDR3 region: CASSQDGRVGYGYTF. CDR3 sequence (DNA): TGTGCCAGCAGCCAAGATGGCAGGGTTGGCTATGGCTACACCTTC.

The V call is TRBV29-1, the J call TRBJ1-4, with D perhaps matching TRBD1 (5 bases). Germline V CDR1 and CDR2: SQVTM, ANQGSEA. The CDR3 has 14 residues. With 7 bases removed from V and 0 bases from J, the gap between germline ends came to 12 bases. CDR3 in DNA: TGCAGCGCGGTAACAGGCGCAACTAATGAAAAACTGTTTTTT. Amino acid sequence: CSAVTGATNEKLFF.

A few counts support this clone. The chain uses TRBV30 and TRBJ1-1; D possibly corresponds to TRBD1 (6 bases). The CDR3 length is 15 residues. CDR1 and CDR2 from the germline V gene are GTSNPN and SVGIG (reference sequence). Trimming pared 3 bases from V and 1 base from J, leaving 15 bases between. CDR3: CAWRTGGGGNTEAFF. CDR3 bases: TGTGCCTGGAGGACGGGGGGCGGCGGGAACACTGAAGCTTTCTTT. Together with reference TRBV30 and TRBJ1-1, the CDR3 gives the full variable domain: SQTIHQWPATLVQPVGSPLSLECTVEGTSNPNLYWYRQAAGRGLQLLFYSVGIGQISSEVPQNLSASRPQDRQFILSSKKLLLSDSGFYLCAWRTGGGGNTEAFFGQGTRLTVV.

V gene TRBV27 combines with J gene TRBJ1-5; TRBD1 matches at 7 bases. Germline V lookup: CDR1 MNHEY, CDR2 SMNVEV (reference sequence). The CDR3 spans 16 residues. The V segment lost 6 bases and the J segment 3 bases; nucleotides outside the gene matches: 11. CDR3 nucleotide sequence: TGTGCCAGCAGGTACAGGGGAAGGGCCTACAATCAGCCCCAGCATTTT. It specifies CASRYRGRAYNQPQHF.

The chain links TRBV11-3 to TRBJ2-7; unclear D gene. Trimming removed 0 bases at V and 0 bases at J, with 6 bases between. Germline-derived CDR1 and CDR2 are SGHNT and YENEEA. The CDR3 spans 14 residues. CDR3 DNA sequence: TGTGCCAGCAGCTTAGAACCAGGCTCCTACGAGCAGTACTTC. This encodes CASSLEPGSYEQYF.

This rearrangement joins TRBV6-1 to TRBJ2-2; 8 bases are shared with TRBD1. Per germline, CDR1 MNHNS and CDR2 SASEGT. J lost 5 bases, V lost 6 bases, and 5 bases had no gene match. The CDR3 has 14 residues. CDR3 region: CASRRTGRTGELFF. CDR3 sequence (DNA): TGTGCCAGCAGGCGGACAGGGAGAACCGGGGAGCTGTTTTTT.

V usage is TRBV6-1 and J usage is TRBJ1-2, with D uncertain. The CDR3 extends over 13 amino acids. Germline V gene lookup returns CDR1 MNHNS and CDR2 SASEGT. The germline V and J ends were trimmed by 0 bases and 6 bases, with 8 bases remaining between them. The CDR3 DNA sequence: TGTGCCAGCAGTGAAGCTCACTTAAATGGCTACACCTTC. Translating gives CASSEAHLNGYTF.

This chain uses TRBV27 with TRBJ2-7, with D uncertain. The germline V and J ends were trimmed by 6 bases and 6 bases, with 15 bases remaining between them. The CDR3 loop spans 13 amino acids. CDR1 and CDR2 (germline): MNHEY, SMNVEV (reference sequence). CDR3 amino acids: CASREASLGEQYF. CDR3 coding DNA: TGTGCCAGCAGAGAGGCGAGCCTTGGCGAGCAGTACTTC.

This chain links TRBV9 with TRBJ2-1; 8 bases line up with TRBD2. The germline gives CDR1 SGDLS, CDR2 YYNGEE. Unmatched junction bases numbered 2, after V lost 4 bases and J lost 5 bases. CDR3 size: 13 residues. The CDR3 sequence: CASSRLANNEQFF. As DNA, the CDR3 is TGTGCCAGCAGCCGACTAGCGAACAATGAGCAGTTCTTC.

The genes are TRBV30 and TRBJ1-2; perhaps TRBD1 as D (6 bases). This CDR3 region has 14 residues. Germline-derived CDR1 and CDR2 are GTSNPN and SVGIG (reference sequence). V dropped 3 bases and J dropped 5 bases, with 16 bases sitting between them. The CDR3, as DNA: TGTGCCTGGAGGTACCCCGGCAGGGGTTATGGCTACACCTTC. This codes for CAWRYPGRGYGYTF.

This sequence joins TRBV30 and TRBJ1-2; TRBD1 might be the D (6 bases). This CDR3 is built from 15 residues. The V end lost 4 bases, the J end lost 2 bases, and 17 bases lay between the germline ends. Germline lookup yields CDR1 GTSNPN and CDR2 SVGIG (reference sequence). In nucleotides, the CDR3 is TGTGCCTGGAATCTGGGCGGGGGCTCGAACTATGGCTACACCTTC. As protein: CAWNLGGGSNYGYTF.

The chain employs TRBV30 and TRBJ2-3; 7 nucleotides agree with TRBD1. Trimming cost V 3 bases and J 5 bases; bases outside gene matches: 5. The CDR3 is made up of 13 amino acids. Looked up from germline, CDR1 is GTSNPN and CDR2 is SVGIG (reference sequence). CDR3 in amino acids: CAWRDRGQDTQYF. CDR3 DNA: TGTGCCTGGAGGGATAGGGGGCAAGATACGCAGTATTTT. Full variable domain (outside the CDR3, taken from reference TRBV30 and TRBJ2-3): SQTIHQWPATLVQPVGSPLSLECTVEGTSNPNLYWYRQAAGRGLQLLFYSVGIGQISSEVPQNLSASRPQDRQFILSSKKLLLSDSGFYLCAWRDRGQDTQYFGPGTRLTVL.

The V and J genes are TRBV5-4 and TRBJ1-2, with 9 bases identical to TRBD1. CDR3 length: 16 residues. J gave up 4 bases and V 0 bases, and 7 bases lay outside the gene matches. The germline V gene encodes CDR1 SGHNT and CDR2 YYREEE (reference sequence). CDR3 coding DNA: TGTGCCAGCAGCTTGGGGAGGGGACAGGGTCCCTATGGCTACACCTTC. This codes for CASSLGRGQGPYGYTF.

The chain carries TRBV14 and TRBJ1-2; 8 bases fit TRBD1. Germline trimming cut 1 base from V and 8 bases from J; bases unmatched to any gene: 9. The CDR3 sequence is 15 residues long. Germline CDR1 is SGHDN and CDR2 is FVKESK. The DNA for the CDR3 is TGTGCCAGCAGCCAAGTGTCAGGGGGCCCGGGAGGCTACACCTTC. It codes for CASSQVSGGPGGYTF. The full variable domain, rest sourced from reference TRBV14 and TRBJ1-2, is EAGVTQFPSHSVIEKGQTVTLRCDPISGHDNLYWYRRVMGKEIKFLLHFVKESKQDESGMPNNRFLAERTGGTYSTLKVQPAELEDSGVYFCASSQVSGGPGGYTFGSGTRLTVV.

The J gene is TRBJ2-2, the V gene TRBV5-1; D remains unclear. Germline V gives CDR1 SGHRS, CDR2 YFSETQ. This CDR3 region has 12 residues. V lost 1 base to trimming and J lost 6 bases, with 4 bases between them. This CDR3 reads CASSLSPGELFF. CDR3 sequence (DNA): TGCGCCAGCAGCTTGTCTCCCGGGGAGCTGTTTTTT.

With regard to this clone: Mismatch with germline at one junction end may stem from a read error. The chain links TRBV7-8 to TRBJ2-1; weak D call: TRBD1 (6 bases). This CDR3 contains 13 residues. CDR1 is SGHVS and CDR2 is FQNEAQ in the germline V gene. CDR3 sequence (DNA): TGTGCCAGCAGCGTCCGGGACACCTCCCATGGGGTCTTC. Translated, it gives CASSVRDTSHGVF.

The rearrangement links TRBV27 to TRBJ1-1, with TRBD1 matching over 7 bases. Germline CDR1 reads MNHEY; CDR2 reads SMNVEV (reference sequence). V was pared by 2 bases and J by 3 bases, with 0 bases of the junction left unmatched. The CDR3 loop spans 13 amino acids. The CDR3 loop reads CASSLDRDTEAFF. In nucleotides, the CDR3 is TGTGCCAGCAGTTTAGACAGGGACACTGAAGCTTTCTTT.